The entry below describes one TCR beta chain. A single count supports this clonotype. Its specific antigen is unknown. Base qualities are not provided; no much larger clone lies one nucleotide away. One read yields weak evidence. Ophthalmopathy patients were characterized by moderately to severely active disease, a Clinical Activity Score of at least 3, a NOSPECS grade of at least 4, and a disease duration under 3 months. Patients were excluded if they had other autoimmune diseases, uncontrolled infections, pregnancy or lactation. Clinical symptoms, serum thyroxine, TRAb, thyroid ultrasound and orbital computed tomography formed the basis of the diagnosis. Using Ficoll-Paque density gradient centrifugation, PBMCs were isolated from 10 ml of fresh peripheral blood. Total RNA was extracted with Trizol reagent and quality-checked on an Agilent 2100 Bioanalyzer. This record comes from a study of Graves' ophthalmopathy and Graves' hyperthyroidism listed by TCRdb under 2018. For the study in its entirety: Peripheral blood was collected at initial diagnosis, prior to any treatment. The study used TCR beta repertoire signatures to distinguish Graves' ophthalmopathy from Graves' hyperthyroidism and to predict progression to ophthalmopathy. In total, approximately 140 blood samples were TCR-sequenced: 40 to 45 ophthalmopathy, under 85 hyperthyroidism and about 17 hyperthyroidism-to-ophthalmopathy patients. To explore V-J signatures distinguishing ophthalmopathy from hyperthyroidism, a discovery set of 100 patients (roughly 42 ophthalmopathy, some 55 stable hyperthyroidism) was enrolled. An independent validation cohort comprised 18 hyperthyroidism patients and about 16 patients who later progressed from hyperthyroidism to ophthalmopathy. In a handful of hyperthyroidism patients, the T-cell repertoires found in thyroid tissue were compared with those found in blood. Following sampling, methimazole starting at 30 mg daily was administered to hyperthyroidism patients, and high-dose intravenous methylprednisolone was administered to ophthalmopathy patients. Paper-wide results and their limitations: Most of the expanded thyroid clonotypes with a frequency above 0.001 were also detected in blood, and it was suggested that the thyroid immune response may be reflected by blood repertoires. Sample size was not statistically predetermined, and group allocation was not concealed from the investigators. In validation, the model predicted ophthalmopathy progression with less than 71% sensitivity and roughly 72% specificity; fewer than 15 predicted patients were CT-confirmed with GO in a median of approximately 6.5 months. In cross-validation, the 13-signature model distinguished ophthalmopathy from stable hyperthyroidism with approximately 90% sensitivity and just under 84% specificity, and in the test set the corresponding values were approximately 79% and 70%.

Counted from cysteine to phenylalanine, this CDR3 has 14 amino acids. CDR3 DNA is the only sequence kept; it has 42 bases, read in frame from the first base. Trimming costs V 6 bases and J 2 bases, and their ends lie 12 bases apart. The germline V gene encodes CDR1 SEHNR and CDR2 FQNEAQ (reference sequence). For repertoire sequencing, TCR beta CDR3 regions were amplified from RNA transcripts. The first round was an RT-PCR using HTBI primers with the Qiagen OneStep RT-PCR kit, and this first round was followed by a second-round multiplex PCR, then size selection and purification. Sequencing of the libraries was carried out on an Illumina HiSeq2000 in paired-end mode with 100 bp reads. The authors' pipeline ran thus. SOAPnuke was used for read processing, and reads with adapters, uncalled bases, a mean Phred below 15, or no exact constant-primer or identifier match were discarded. COPE v1.2.5 was used to merge high-quality paired reads. Clonotypes were defined as unique nucleotide sequences and were aligned to IMGT TRB V, D and J references using MiTCR v1.1. Analysis was restricted to V-J combinations with a frequency above 0.0001, which covered about 99% of repertoires. For each V-J combination, a TCR clonal expansion and chaos score was defined as F50 clonal expansion divided by the chaos observed in the TCRdist matrix. Welch's t-statistics and random forest were used to reduce features to 13 V-J combinations, which were fed into a naive Bayes classifier. The similarity between thyroid and blood repertoires was quantified using the Morisita-Horn index. TCRdb's own reprocessing of the public reads used fastp at Q25 and MiXCR and kept productive beta chains. All rows with the same CDR3 protein become a single entry with the most common DNA and genes. The authors' filters were not applied to this entry. This sample lists some 750,000 distinct CDR3 sequences; roughly two fifths were detected once. The biggest ten clones account for about 40% of the sample.

The sequenced material came from peripheral blood. The chain uses TRBV7-9 and TRBJ2-3; the D gene is perhaps TRBD1 or TRBD2, as each covers 5 bases. This receptor was taken from an adult man with Graves' ophthalmopathy. The CDR3 in this case is CASRDRDPTDTQYF. The sequenced DNA is TGTGCCAGCAGAGACCGGGACCCCACAGATACGCAGTATTTT. With all but the CDR3 taken from the reference TRBV7-9 and TRBJ2-3 genes, the full variable domain is: DTGVSQNPRHKITKRGQNVTFRCDPISEHNRLYWYRQTLGQGPEFLTYFQNEAQLEKSRLLSDRFSAERPKGSFSTLEIQRTEQGDSAMYLCASRDRDPTDTQYFGPGTRLTVL.